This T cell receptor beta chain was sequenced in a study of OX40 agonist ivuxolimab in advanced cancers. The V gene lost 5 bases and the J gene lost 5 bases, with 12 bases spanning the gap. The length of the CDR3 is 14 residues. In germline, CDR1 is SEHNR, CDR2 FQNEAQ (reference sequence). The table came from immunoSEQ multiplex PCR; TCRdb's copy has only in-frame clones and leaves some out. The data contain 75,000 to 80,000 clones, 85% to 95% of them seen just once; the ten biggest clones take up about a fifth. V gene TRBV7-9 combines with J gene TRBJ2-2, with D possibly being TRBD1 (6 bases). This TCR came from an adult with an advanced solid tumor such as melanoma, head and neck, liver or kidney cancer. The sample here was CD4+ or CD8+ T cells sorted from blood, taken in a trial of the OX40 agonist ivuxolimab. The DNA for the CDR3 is TGTGCCAGCAGCCGAACTACAGGGACCGGGGAGCTGTTTTTT. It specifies CASSRTTGTGELFF.